This entry features one T cell receptor (beta chain) sequence. This sample is drawn from a study of T cell changes during pregnancy in multiple sclerosis. Libraries were prepared by immunoSEQ multiplex PCR; TCRdb keeps only in-frame clonotypes and omits some of them. The table has 57,000 or so clones, under 95% seen once. This sequence was found in a female donor in good health, enrolled as a control in a pregnancy study. The sequences come from peripheral blood, collected after pregnancy.

In DNA form, the CDR3 reads TGTGCCAGCAGCGCCGCGGGCCAATTCAACGAAGCTTTCTTT. Residues: CASSAAGQFNEAFF. The chain couples TRBV11-3 to TRBJ1-1; no firm D call. CDR1 is SGHNT, CDR2 YENEEA, per germline. V dropped 5 bases and J dropped 8 bases, with 18 bases sitting between them. This CDR3 region has 14 residues.